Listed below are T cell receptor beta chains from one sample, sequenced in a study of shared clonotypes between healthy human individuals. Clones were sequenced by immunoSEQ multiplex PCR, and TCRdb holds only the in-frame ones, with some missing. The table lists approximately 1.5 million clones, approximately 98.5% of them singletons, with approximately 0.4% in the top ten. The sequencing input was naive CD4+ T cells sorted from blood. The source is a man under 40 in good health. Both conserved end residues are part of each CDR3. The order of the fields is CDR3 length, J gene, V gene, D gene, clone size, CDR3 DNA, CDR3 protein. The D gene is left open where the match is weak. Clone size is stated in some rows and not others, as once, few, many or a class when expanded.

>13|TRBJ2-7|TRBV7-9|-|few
TGTGCCAGCAGCTTAGTTGCGGGGAACGAGCAGTACTTC
CASSLVAGNEQYF
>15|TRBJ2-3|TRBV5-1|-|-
TGCGCCAGCAGCTTGGTTCGGGGCCCGGGAGATACGCAGTATTTT
CASSLVRGPGDTQYF
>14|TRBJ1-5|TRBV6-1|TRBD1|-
TGTGCCAGCATCAAGGGGGCCGGGAATCAGCCCCAGCATTTT
CASIKGAGNQPQHF
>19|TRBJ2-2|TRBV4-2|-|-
TGTGCCAGCAGCCAAGAGGCTTTAATAGCCGGGAGTGGTGCCGGGGAGCTGTTTTTT
CASSQEALIAGSGAGELFF
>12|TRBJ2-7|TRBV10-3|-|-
TGTGCCATCAGTGAAGGTTTCTACGAGCAGTACTTC
CAISEGFYEQYF
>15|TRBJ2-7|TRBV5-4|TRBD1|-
TGTGCCAGCAGCTTGGCGCCTGGACAGGGGGTCGAGCAGTACTTC
CASSLAPGQGVEQYF
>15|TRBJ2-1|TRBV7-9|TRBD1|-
TGTGCCAGCAGTCCCCCCGGGACAGGTGGGAATGAGCAGTTCTTC
CASSPPGTGGNEQFF
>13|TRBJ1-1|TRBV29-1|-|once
TGCAGCGTTGCACGCTTAATGAACACTGAAGCTTTCTTT
CSVARLMNTEAFF
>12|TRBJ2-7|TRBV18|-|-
TGTGCCAGCTCATCTCAAACCTACGAGCAGTACTTC
CASSSQTYEQYF
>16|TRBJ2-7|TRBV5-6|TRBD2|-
TGTGCCAGCAGCTTGATCTCTAGCGGGGTCACGTACGAGCAGTACTTC
CASSLISSGVTYEQYF
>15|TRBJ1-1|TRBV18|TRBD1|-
TGTGCCAGCTCACCGAACAGGGGGCCAAGCCTGAGAGCTTTCTTT
CASSPNRGPSLRAFF
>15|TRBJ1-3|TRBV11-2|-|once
TGTGCCAGCAAGGTGACCCGGAAGTCTGGAAACACCATATATTTT
CASKVTRKSGNTIYF
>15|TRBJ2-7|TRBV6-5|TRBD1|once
TGTGCCAGCAGTTACTCGCTACAGGGGGGCTACGAGCAGTACTTC
CASSYSLQGGYEQYF
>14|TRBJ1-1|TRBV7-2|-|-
TGTGCCAGCAGCTCTCTGGGGAGGGACACTGAAGCTTTCTTT
CASSSLGRDTEAFF